This is a list of T cell receptor beta chains from one sample in a study of blood T cell repertoires in COVID-19. Measured with immunoSEQ multiplex PCR; TCRdb has only the in-frame clones, and not every one. Of about 42,000 clones in the sample, about nine tenths are singletons; the top ten hold 6.2%. Sequenced material: peripheral blood. The receptor source for this set is a human donor in a cohort sampled during active COVID-19. Each CDR3 is given with its conserved first and last residue. A clone size is listed for some rows: how often the clone was seen (once, few, many), or a class if it is expanded.

18 | TRBJ2-4 | TRBV5-1 | - | CASSPIAGGSLAKNIQYF
15 | TRBJ2-5 | TRBV9 | - | CASSAEGGVLETQYF
15 | TRBJ1-5 | TRBV5-5 | - | CASSLYRVSNQPQHF
15 | TRBJ2-5 | TRBV5-1 | - | CASSSQGDGGETQYF
13 | TRBJ1-2 | TRBV5-1 | - | CASSLGGEGGYTF
15 | TRBJ2-1 | TRBV7-2 | - | CASSPNPTGGPPQFF
16 | TRBJ2-1 | TRBV4-1 | - | CASSRAPSGNINEQFF
16 | TRBJ2-2 | TRBV5-1 | - | CASSRQGPQMSGELFF
14 | TRBJ2-7 | TRBV6-4 | - | CASSEVFSSYEQYF
13 | TRBJ2-3 | TRBV30 | - | CAWGTLAGDTQYF
13 | TRBJ2-1 | TRBV5-1 | - | CASSPGGYNEQFF
16 | TRBJ1-3 | TRBV7-9 | - | CASSFMGRQGGNTIYF
18 | TRBJ1-2 | TRBV7-9 | - | CASSLGPEYGQGAGGYTF
14 | TRBJ1-1 | TRBV18 | - | CASSLGGGDTEAFF
15 | TRBJ1-1 | TRBV30 | - | CAWKTRDRRNTEAFF
12 | TRBJ2-7 | TRBV30 | - | CAWSPARKHKYF
16 | TRBJ2-3 | TRBV25-1 | - | CASSTRQGAFTDTQYF
16 | TRBJ2-1 | TRBV30 | - | CAWSVAGRIAYNEQFF
14 | TRBJ2-1 | TRBV7-8 | - | CASSPRTSYNEQFF
15 | TRBJ2-1 | TRBV18 | - | CASSPGPGNYNEQFF
14 | TRBJ2-6 | TRBV30 | few | CAWRERSGANVLTF
15 | TRBJ1-3 | TRBV5-1 | - | CASSPTGVSGNTIYF
14 | TRBJ2-5 | TRBV29-1 | - | CSVAAGGTGETQYF
16 | TRBJ2-5 | TRBV7-2 | - | CASSLHPLAGGETQYF
14 | TRBJ1-2 | TRBV19 | - | CASSMGGLSYGYTF
13 | TRBJ2-7 | TRBV7-2 | - | CASSPPGSYEQYF
17 | TRBJ1-1 | TRBV2 | - | CASSELLPGGLNTEAFF
15 | TRBJ1-1 | TRBV9 | - | CASSPPRAGTSEAFF
14 | TRBJ2-1 | TRBV19 | - | CASSMGRTNNEQFF
15 | TRBJ1-6 | TRBV7-8 | - | CASSLDGQGNSPLHF
14 | TRBJ1-1 | TRBV15 | - | CATSNINRDSGAFF
13 | TRBJ1-1 | TRBV12-5 | - | CASGLPGDTEAFF
14 | TRBJ2-1 | TRBV27 | - | CASSLQQAYNEQFF
15 | TRBJ2-3 | TRBV30 | - | CAWRREGRSLDTQYF
15 | TRBJ2-5 | TRBV9 | - | CASSRGGRSSETQYF
13 | TRBJ2-2 | TRBV7-9 | - | CASSLSSAKELFF
16 | TRBJ2-1 | TRBV5-4 | - | CASSLNRDRAFDEQFF
16 | TRBJ2-2 | TRBV9 | - | CASSTFAGGNTGELFF
17 | TRBJ2-5 | TRBV6-2/TRBV6-3 | - | CASSYGRLAGLQETQYF
17 | TRBJ2-5 | TRBV5-8 | - | CASSSGLAASYQETQYF
15 | TRBJ2-1 | TRBV4-1 | - | CASSHAGTSGNEQFF
9 | TRBJ2-3 | TRBV7-2 | - | CASGWDLYF
16 | TRBJ1-3 | TRBV7-6 | - | CASSFGQGYSGNTIYF
17 | TRBJ2-5 | TRBV4-1 | - | CASSLRLAGNGRETQYF